The source of this T cell receptor (beta chain) is a study of cytomegalovirus exposure and HLA in healthy donors. It was healthy bone marrow donors who served as donors. Amplification used 60 Vbeta primers and 13 Jbeta primers. Only in-frame clones appear in the TCRdb table, and some are missing; sequencing was by immunoSEQ multiplex PCR. The sample holds more than 85,000 clones, under 80% seen once. The germline CDR1 and CDR2 sequences are SEHNR and FQNEAQ (reference sequence). The V and J ends lost 5 bases and 6 bases respectively, with 13 bases between them. The CDR3 covers 13 residues. Sequencing was carried out using PBMCs. This sequence originates from a woman in her thirties or forties in good health and CMV-seropositive. The chain links TRBV7-9 to TRBJ1-2; no reliable D call. CDR3: CASSPPFPHGYTF. Written as DNA, the CDR3 is TGTGCCAGCAGCCCCCCCTTCCCTCATGGCTACACCTTC. Filled out from reference TRBV7-9 and TRBJ1-2, the complete variable domain reads DTGVSQNPRHKITKRGQNVTFRCDPISEHNRLYWYRQTLGQGPEFLTYFQNEAQLEKSRLLSDRFSAERPKGSFSTLEIQRTEQGDSAMYLCASSPPFPHGYTFGSGTRLTVV.